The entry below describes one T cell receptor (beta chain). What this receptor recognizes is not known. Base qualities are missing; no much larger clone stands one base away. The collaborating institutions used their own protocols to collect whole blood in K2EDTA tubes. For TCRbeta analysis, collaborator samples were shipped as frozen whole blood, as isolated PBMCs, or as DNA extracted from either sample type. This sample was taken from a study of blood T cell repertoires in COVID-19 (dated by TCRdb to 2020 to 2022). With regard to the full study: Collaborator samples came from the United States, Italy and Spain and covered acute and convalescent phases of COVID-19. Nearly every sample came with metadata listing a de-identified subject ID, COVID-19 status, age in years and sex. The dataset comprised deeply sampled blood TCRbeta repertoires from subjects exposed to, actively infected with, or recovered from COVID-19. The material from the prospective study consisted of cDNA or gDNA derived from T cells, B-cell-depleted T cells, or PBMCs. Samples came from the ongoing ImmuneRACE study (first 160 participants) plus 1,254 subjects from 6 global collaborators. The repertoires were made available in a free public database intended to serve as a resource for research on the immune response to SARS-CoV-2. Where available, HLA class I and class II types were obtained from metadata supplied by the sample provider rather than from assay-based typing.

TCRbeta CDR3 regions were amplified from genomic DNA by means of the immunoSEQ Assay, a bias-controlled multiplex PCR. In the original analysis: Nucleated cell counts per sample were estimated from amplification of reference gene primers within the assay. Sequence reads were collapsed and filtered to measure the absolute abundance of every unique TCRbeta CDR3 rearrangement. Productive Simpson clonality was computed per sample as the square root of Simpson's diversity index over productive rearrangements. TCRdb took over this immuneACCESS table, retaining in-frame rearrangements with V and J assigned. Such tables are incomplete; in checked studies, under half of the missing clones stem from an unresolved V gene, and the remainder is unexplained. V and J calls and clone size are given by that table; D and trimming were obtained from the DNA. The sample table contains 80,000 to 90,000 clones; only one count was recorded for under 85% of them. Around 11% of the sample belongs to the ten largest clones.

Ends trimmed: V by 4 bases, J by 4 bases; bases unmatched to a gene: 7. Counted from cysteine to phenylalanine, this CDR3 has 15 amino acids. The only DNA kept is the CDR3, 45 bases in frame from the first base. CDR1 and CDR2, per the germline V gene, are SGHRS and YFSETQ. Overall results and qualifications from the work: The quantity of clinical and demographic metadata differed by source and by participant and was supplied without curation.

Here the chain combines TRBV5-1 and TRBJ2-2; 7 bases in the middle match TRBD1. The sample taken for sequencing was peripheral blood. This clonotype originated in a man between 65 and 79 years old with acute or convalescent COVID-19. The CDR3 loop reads CASSMTGPGTGELFF. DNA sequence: TGCGCCAGCAGCATGACAGGGCCGGGCACCGGGGAGCTGTTTTTT.